This passage covers 28 T cell receptor beta chains from one sample sequenced in a study of T cells in Graves' hyperthyroidism and ophthalmopathy. The source material, RNA transcripts, was used to amplify TCR beta CDR3 regions. During a first-round RT-PCR of the TCR CDR3, the HTBI primer set was used. TCRdb re-analysed the multiplex PCR reads in MiXCR, keeping a single row per CDR3 protein. Counted here are around 400,000 distinct CDR3 sequences, approximately 14% occurring once; the ten biggest clones make up approximately 30%. Sequencing was carried out using blood. Every receptor here comes from a woman aged 18-29 years with Graves' hyperthyroidism that later progressed to Graves' ophthalmopathy.

This chain connects TRBV12-3 or TRBV12-4 to TRBJ2-2; D unresolved. This CDR3 comprises 13 residues. The ends were cut back, 6 bases at V and 4 bases at J, with 9 bases in the middle. CDR3 residues: CASRDDGTGELFF. The DNA for the CDR3 is TGTGCCAGCAGAGACGACGGCACCGGGGAGCTGTTTTTT.

This clonotype has at least ten counts. The gene calls are TRBV18 and TRBJ1-2; maybe TRBD1 (5 bases). Trimming took 3 bases from V and 8 from J, leaving 10 bases between them. The CDR3 has 12 residues. Germline loops: CDR1 KGHSH, CDR2 LQKENI. The DNA for the CDR3 is TGTGCCAGCTCACCGACAGATAGAGGCTACACCTTC. It yields the protein CASSPTDRGYTF. The variable domain in full, with the rest retrieved from reference TRBV18 and TRBJ1-2, is NAGVMQNPRHLVRRRGQEARLRCSPMKGHSHVYWYRQLPEEGLKFMVYLQKENIIDESGMPKERFSAEFPKEGPSILRIQQVVRGDSAAYFCASSPTDRGYTFGSGTRLTVV.

This clonotype turned up a few times. The V gene is TRBV5-1, the J gene TRBJ2-5; maybe TRBD2 (6 bases). Germline V CDR1 and CDR2: SGHRS, YFSETQ. The V gene lost 4 bases and the J gene lost 5 bases, with 15 bases spanning the gap. This CDR3 spans 14 amino acids. The CDR3 sequence: CASSPGLSGETQYF. The CDR3 DNA is TGCGCCAGCAGCCCGGGACTCTCGGGGGAGACCCAGTACTTC.

This clonotype was detected only a few times. The rearrangement links TRBV12-3 or TRBV12-4 to TRBJ2-4, with 8 bases aligning to TRBD2. J lost 8 bases, V lost 6 bases, and 12 bases had no gene match. The CDR3 extends over 15 amino acids. CDR3 sequence: CASSGIGRELDIQYF. CDR3 nucleotide sequence: TGTGCCAGCAGCGGGATCGGGAGGGAGTTAGACATTCAGTACTTC.

This clonotype was recorded at least ten times. The chain recombines TRBV27 with TRBJ2-3, with 10 nucleotides matching TRBD2. V shed 8 bases, J shed 7 bases, and the junction held 12 bases outside the gene matches. Looked up from germline, CDR1 is MNHEY and CDR2 is SMNVEV (reference sequence). The CDR3 runs to 15 residues. The CDR3, as DNA: TGTGCCAGCGCCTCCGGTAGCGGGAGGACGAATACGCAGTATTTT. Its translation is CASASGSGRTNTQYF.

This chain joins TRBV30 and TRBJ2-7; no definite D call. The CDR3 covers 15 residues. Looked up from germline, CDR1 is GTSNPN and CDR2 is SVGIG (reference sequence). Deletions cut 2 bases from V and 1 base from J, with 15 bases between. CDR3 in amino acids: CAWSWTLGFSYEQYF. CDR3 bases: TGTGCCTGGAGTTGGACCCTAGGGTTTTCCTACGAGCAGTACTTC.

The gene calls are TRBV5-4 and TRBJ2-5, with 13 positions matching TRBD2. V dropped 3 bases and J dropped 7; count of bases not matched to a gene: 6. CDR3 length: 15 amino acids. Germline V gene sequence: CDR1 SGHNT, CDR2 YYREEE (reference sequence). CDR3 in amino acids: CASSSTSGRAGTQYF. CDR3 nucleotides: TGTGCCAGCAGCTCTACTAGCGGGAGGGCCGGGACCCAGTACTTC.

The rearrangement uses TRBV7-9 and TRBJ2-4; weak D call: TRBD1 (6 bases). Trimming shortened V by 5 bases and J by 8 bases, and 16 bases separated the two germline ends. Germline loops: CDR1 SEHNR, CDR2 FQNEAQ (reference sequence). The CDR3 sequence is 14 residues long. This chain's CDR3 is CASSPRDKFDIQYF. The CDR3, as DNA: TGTGCCAGCAGCCCCCGGGACAAATTTGACATTCAGTACTTC.

On this clonotype: This may arise from a read error, as a much more abundant clone is one base away. The chain's CDR3 is CTSSLHSGKETQYF. As DNA, the CDR3 is TGTACCAGCAGTCTACATAGCGGGAAAGAGACCCAGTACTTC. The chain uses TRBV28 and TRBJ2-5, with 8 bases fitting TRBD2. This CDR3 comprises 14 residues. Looked up from germline, CDR1 is MDHEN and CDR2 is SYDVKM. Drawing the rest from reference TRBV28 and TRBJ2-5, the complete variable domain is DVKVTQSSRYLVKRTGEKVFLECVQDMDHENMFWYRQDPGLGLRLIYFSYDVKMKEKGDIPEGYSVSREKKERFSLILESASTNQTSMYLCTSSLHSGKETQYFGPGTRLLVL.

A few counts support this clonotype. CDR3 amino acids: CASSPGVSGMFYEQYF. CDR3 nucleotides: TGCGCCAGCAGTCCCGGGGTTAGCGGGATGTTCTACGAGCAGTACTTC. The chain joins TRBV5-1 to TRBJ2-7, with 8 bases that match TRBD2. In germline, CDR1 is SGHRS, CDR2 YFSETQ. The CDR3 extends over 16 amino acids. With 5 bases clipped from V and 3 bases from J, the junction kept 13 bases outside the gene matches.

This clonotype was observed a handful of times. V is TRBV4-2 and J is TRBJ1-1; D unresolved. This CDR3 spans 14 amino acids. Trimming removed 1 base at V and 3 bases at J, with 9 bases between. Per the germline V gene, CDR1 is LGHNA and CDR2 is YNFKEQ. For the CDR3, the DNA is TGTGCCAGCAGCCAAGTTAGTATGTACACTGAAGCTTTCTTT. As protein: CASSQVSMYTEAFF.

The CDR3 DNA sequence: TGTGCCAGCAGCCAAGCCGAGCCTAAGAATCAAGAGACCCAGTACTTC. It specifies CASSQAEPKNQETQYF. The chain employs TRBV4-2 and TRBJ2-5; the D is unclear. The length of the CDR3 is 16 residues. The V gene's germline CDR1 is LGHNA and CDR2 YNFKEQ. Trimming pared 1 base from V and 2 bases from J, leaving 14 bases between.

This clonotype has more than one count but fewer than ten. The V call is TRBV5-5, the J call TRBJ2-1; D is unclear. Germline V gene sequence: CDR1 SGHKS, CDR2 YYEKEE (reference sequence). This CDR3 is built from 15 residues. V was trimmed by 3 bases and J by 0 bases, leaving 10 bases between them. The CDR3 spells CASSWTLSSYNEQFF. Here the CDR3 DNA reads TGTGCCAGCAGCTGGACCCTCAGCTCCTACAATGAGCAGTTCTTC.

This clonotype was seen at least ten times. The V call is TRBV7-8, the J call TRBJ2-1, with 10 bases matching TRBD2. Germline V gene lookup returns CDR1 SGHVS and CDR2 FQNEAQ. The CDR3 runs 14 residues. J lost 10 bases, V lost 8 bases, and 11 bases had no gene match. The CDR3: CASYIAGGPGEQFF. Written as DNA, the CDR3 is TGTGCCAGCTACATAGCGGGAGGCCCTGGGGAGCAGTTCTTC.

The chain has TRBV3-1 and TRBJ2-1; 10 nucleotides line up with TRBD2. The CDR3 length is 16 residues. Trimming took 5 bases from V and 6 from J; bases not matched to a gene: 10. Germline V CDR1 and CDR2: LGHDT, YNNKEL (reference sequence). The CDR3 region has the DNA TGTGCCAGCAGCGACAGGGGAGGACTAGCGGTCAATGAGCAGTTCTTC. Its protein is CASSDRGGLAVNEQFF.

This clonotype was observed a handful of times. The J gene is TRBJ2-1, the V gene TRBV20-1; 7 bases are a match to TRBD2. The ends lost 0 bases at V and 8 bases at J; junction bases unmatched: 13. This CDR3 is 16 amino acids long. CDR1 DFQATT and CDR2 SNEGSKA come from the germline V gene (reference sequence). The CDR3 bases are TGCAGTGCTAGAGATCCTCGGGCGGGAGCCCGCGATGAGCAGTTCTTC. This encodes CSARDPRAGARDEQFF.

This clonotype came up a few times. The chain links TRBV29-1 to TRBJ1-4, with D possibly matching TRBD1 (5 bases). The CDR3 covers 14 residues. Trimming took off 7 bases at V and 4 bases at J, with 16 bases between the two ends. Germline V gene lookup returns CDR1 SQVTM and CDR2 ANQGSEA. In nucleotides, the CDR3 is TGCAGCGCCCGGGACCGAGAGAGTAATGAAAAACTGTTTTTT. The encoded protein is CSARDRESNEKLFF.

The rearrangement joins TRBV7-9 to TRBJ2-1, with no clear D. The CDR3 has 15 residues. Germline lookup yields CDR1 SEHNR and CDR2 FQNEAQ (reference sequence). Trimming stripped 1 base from V and 6 bases from J, with 13 bases between. CDR3 sequence (DNA): TGTGCCAGCAGCTTAGTGCCAGCGAACCTCAATGAGCAGTTCTTC. Residues: CASSLVPANLNEQFF.

This clonotype came up a few times. The chain joins TRBV7-8 to TRBJ2-2; the match to TRBD2 covers 7 bases. The J segment lost 3 bases and the V segment lost 2 bases, leaving 6 bases of the junction unmatched. The germline V gene has CDR1 SGHVS and CDR2 FQNEAQ. This CDR3 spans 16 amino acids. CDR3 amino acids: CASSLNPGRDTGELFF. CDR3 DNA sequence: TGTGCCAGCAGCTTAAACCCGGGGAGGGACACCGGGGAGCTGTTTTTT.

In this sample, this clonotype turned up many times. The chain joins TRBV28 to TRBJ1-1; the D gene is possibly TRBD1 (5 bases). V lost 6 bases, J lost 2 bases, and 16 bases lay in between. Germline values: CDR1 MDHEN, CDR2 SYDVKM. The CDR3 runs to 15 residues. The CDR3 nucleotides are TGTGCCAGCAGACCCTCAAGGGGATTTAACACTGAAGCTTTCTTT. Amino acid sequence: CASRPSRGFNTEAFF.

This clonotype has more than one count but fewer than ten. The chain couples TRBV20-1 to TRBJ1-6; D is ambiguous. The CDR3 length is 14 residues. Germline V gene lookup returns CDR1 DFQATT and CDR2 SNEGSKA (reference sequence). V lost 3 bases and J lost 6, with 12 bases in between. The CDR3, as DNA: TGCAGTGCTAGTAACGTCCCAGCTAATTCACCCCTCCACTTT. This codes for CSASNVPANSPLHF.

This clonotype was detected many times. This chain links TRBV11-2 with TRBJ2-1, with 9 bases lining up with TRBD2. The CDR3 consists of 18 residues. V was pared by 1 base and J by 8 bases, with 15 bases of the junction left unmatched. CDR1 and CDR2 (germline): SGHAT, FQNNGV. CDR3 sequence (DNA): TGTGCCAGCAGCTTAGCTCTATTACCTAGCGGGATAGGGGATGAGCAGTTCTTC. Amino acid sequence: CASSLALLPSGIGDEQFF.

V and J are TRBV27 and TRBJ2-5; D not resolved. Per germline, CDR1 MNHEY and CDR2 SMNVEV (reference sequence). The CDR3 is 13 amino acids. V lost 3 bases to trimming and J lost 3 bases, with 8 bases between them. CDR3 sequence: CASSLVGKETQYF. The CDR3 DNA follows: TGTGCCAGCAGTTTGGTGGGAAAAGAGACCCAGTACTTC.

The chain uses TRBV2 and TRBJ2-7; possibly TRBD2 for D (5 bases). V was trimmed by 9 bases and J by 3 bases, leaving 9 bases between them. The CDR3 sequence is 11 residues long. Per the germline V gene, CDR1 is SNHLY and CDR2 is FYNNEI. The CDR3 here is CASLSGYEQYF. As DNA, the CDR3 is TGTGCCAGTTTGAGCGGCTACGAGCAGTACTTC.

This clonotype showed up many times. The V call is TRBV29-1, the J call TRBJ2-7; the match to TRBD1 covers 8 bases. V shed 5 bases and J 6 bases; nucleotides not matched to a gene: 6. Germline V lookup: CDR1 SQVTM, CDR2 ANQGSEA. This CDR3 spans 12 amino acids. CDR3 sequence reads: CSVRQGLGEQYF. The CDR3 DNA reads as TGCAGCGTTAGACAGGGGCTCGGCGAGCAGTACTTC.

About this clonotype: One junction end disagrees with the germline gene, perhaps due to a read error. The V call is TRBV7-2, the J call TRBJ2-3, with TRBD1 matching 9 bases. Germline V lookup: CDR1 SGHTA, CDR2 FQGNSA. The CDR3 totals 15 residues. The CDR3: CASSRGTGSKDTQYF. The CDR3, as DNA: TGTGCCAGCAGCAGGGGGACAGGGAGCAAAGATACGCAGTATTTT. The full variable domain, its missing parts supplied by reference TRBV7-2 and TRBJ2-3, is GAGVSQSPSNKVTEKGKDVELRCDPISGHTALYWYRQSLGQGLEFLIYFQGNSAPDKSGLPSDRFSAERTGGSVSTLTIQRTQQEDSAVYLCASSRGTGSKDTQYFGPGTRLTVL.

As regards this clonotype: Just one base apart from a much larger clone, this may be a read error. V gene TRBV5-1 combines with J gene TRBJ2-3; 9 bases are shared with TRBD1. CDR1 and CDR2 (germline): SGHRS, YFSETQ. The CDR3 totals 14 residues. For the CDR3, the DNA is TGCGCCAGCAGCATCGGGACAGGGTCAGATACGCGGTATTTT. Amino acid sequence: CASSIGTGSDTRYF.

V gene TRBV28 combines with J gene TRBJ1-3; TRBD1 matches 10 bases. J lost 3 bases, V lost 3 bases, and 11 bases had no gene match. The CDR3 totals 18 residues. The germline V gene encodes CDR1 MDHEN and CDR2 SYDVKM. The CDR3 coding sequence is TGTGCCAGCAGTTTTCTCGGTGGGGGACAGGGGTTTGGAAACACCATATATTTT. Translation gives CASSFLGGGQGFGNTIYF.